Presented here are 2 T cell receptor beta chains from one specimen sequenced in a study of blood T cell repertoires in COVID-19. Assay: immunoSEQ multiplex PCR; the TCRdb copy retains only in-frame clones and omits some. The sample yields approximately 170,000 clones, about 84% seen once. Sequenced material: PBMCs or T cells enriched from blood (not recorded which). These receptors were taken from a man in his forties who had recovered from COVID-19.

The chain's CDR3 is CASRSSTDRPNTEAFF. The CDR3 coding sequence is TGTGCCAGCAGGAGTTCGACGGACAGACCAAACACTGAAGCTTTCTTT. The rearrangement joins TRBV5-6 to TRBJ1-1, with TRBD1 as a possible D gene (6 bases). The CDR3 sequence is 16 residues long. Trimming stripped 5 bases from V and 2 bases from J, with 19 bases between. Germline values: CDR1 SGHDT, CDR2 YYEEEE.

This chain uses TRBV12-3 or TRBV12-4 with TRBJ2-1; 11 nucleotides line up with TRBD1. This CDR3 contains 12 residues. V trimming: 4 bases; J trimming: 14 bases; junction bases outside the gene matches: 4. CDR3 loop: CASSSGDRGKFF. In DNA form, the CDR3 reads TGTGCCAGCAGTTCTGGGGACAGGGGGAAGTTCTTC.